The rows below give T cell receptor beta chains drawn from one sample of a study of a mutant IDH1 vaccine in newly diagnosed glioma. Measured with immunoSEQ multiplex PCR; TCRdb has only the in-frame clones, and not every one. The data contain approximately 37,000 clones, around 82% of them singletons. These receptors' targets are unknown. Specimen: PBMCs, collected from a glioma patient whose treatment included an IDH1 peptide vaccine. The receptor source for this set is a man aged 18 to 30 with glioma. Some clones in this sample may be carry-over from other donors' samples. Both conserved end residues are part of each CDR3. A D gene is named only where the DNA matches it firmly. Expanded clones get a size class; other rows say once, few or many, or leave the size out.

V: TRBV27
J: TRBJ2-3
size: .
D: .
CDR3: CASSLSRSSTDTQYF
DNA: TGTGCCAGCAGTTTATCGAGATCATCCACAGATACGCAGTATTTT

V: TRBV7-6
J: TRBJ2-7
size: .
D: TRBD2
CDR3: CASSLRREGFYEQYF
DNA: TGTGCCAGCAGCTTACGGCGGGAGGGGTTCTACGAGCAGTACTTC

V: TRBV18
J: TRBJ1-1
size: .
D: TRBD1
CDR3: CASSPSGTGNTEAFF
DNA: TGTGCCAGCTCACCCTCCGGGACAGGGAACACTGAAGCTTTCTTT

V: TRBV5-1
J: TRBJ2-2
size: .
D: TRBD1
CDR3: CASSPDRVEWFTGELFF
DNA: TGCGCCAGCAGCCCGGACAGGGTGGAATGGTTCACCGGGGAGCTGTTTTTT

V: TRBV5-1
J: TRBJ2-1
size: .
D: .
CDR3: CASSLSSGNYNEQFF
DNA: TGCGCCAGCAGCTTAAGTAGCGGCAACTACAATGAGCAGTTCTTC

V: TRBV2
J: TRBJ2-5
size: .
D: .
CDR3: CASSEGDLTETQYF
DNA: TGTGCCAGCAGTGAAGGGGACCTTACGGAGACCCAGTACTTC

V: TRBV5-1
J: TRBJ2-2
size: .
D: .
CDR3: CASSLGQVNTGELFF
DNA: TGCGCCAGCAGCTTGGGACAGGTGAACACCGGGGAGCTGTTTTTT

V: TRBV5-4
J: TRBJ2-2
size: .
D: .
CDR3: CASSSGVTGELFF
DNA: TGTGCCAGCAGCTCGGGGGTCACCGGGGAGCTGTTTTTT

V: TRBV30
J: TRBJ1-1
size: few
D: .
CDR3: CAWSVWGYTEAFF
DNA: TGTGCCTGGAGTGTTTGGGGCTACACTGAAGCTTTCTTT

V: TRBV7-6
J: TRBJ2-7
size: .
D: .
CDR3: CASSFKQGDYEQYF
DNA: TGTGCCAGCAGCTTTAAGCAGGGCGACTACGAGCAGTACTTC

V: TRBV13
J: TRBJ2-7
size: few
D: .
CDR3: CASSLVGTEEQYF
DNA: TGTGCCAGCAGCTTAGTAGGAACAGAAGAGCAGTACTTC

V: TRBV7-9
J: TRBJ1-1
size: .
D: .
CDR3: CASSLDRGEAFF
DNA: TGTGCCAGCAGCTTAGATCGGGGGGAAGCTTTCTTT

V: TRBV10-3
J: TRBJ2-3
size: .
D: TRBD1
CDR3: CAVSPNPGQGTDTQYF
DNA: TGTGCCGTATCCCCGAACCCGGGACAGGGCACAGATACGCAGTATTTT

V: TRBV18
J: TRBJ1-2
size: .
D: .
CDR3: CASSPKGQSYGYTF
DNA: TGTGCCAGCTCACCAAAAGGACAGTCCTATGGCTACACCTTC

V: TRBV28
J: TRBJ2-7
size: .
D: .
CDR3: CASRGGLTSYEQYF
DNA: TGTGCCAGCAGGGGGGGACTGACCTCCTACGAGCAGTACTTC

V: TRBV4-3
J: TRBJ2-1
size: .
D: TRBD1
CDR3: CASSQGTGYANEQFF
DNA: TGCGCCAGCAGCCAAGGGACAGGGTACGCGAATGAGCAGTTCTTC

V: TRBV10-3
J: TRBJ1-2
size: .
D: TRBD1
CDR3: CAVTGGNGYTF
DNA: TGTGCCGTCACAGGGGGGAATGGCTACACCTTC

V: TRBV7-2
J: TRBJ2-1
size: .
D: .
CDR3: CASSGSQRYDEQFF
DNA: TGTGCCAGCAGCGGATCACAGAGGTACGATGAGCAGTTCTTC

V: TRBV7-8
J: TRBJ2-7
size: .
D: .
CDR3: CASSLALEEQYF
DNA: TGTGCCAGCAGCTTAGCCTTGGAAGAGCAGTACTTC

V: TRBV2
J: TRBJ1-1
size: few
D: .
CDR3: CASSVGVNTEAFF
DNA: TGTGCCAGCAGTGTCGGGGTGAACACTGAAGCTTTCTTT

V: TRBV2
J: TRBJ1-1
size: .
D: .
CDR3: CASSDRVSTEAFF
DNA: TGTGCCAGCAGTGACAGGGTGAGCACTGAAGCTTTCTTT

V: TRBV30
J: TRBJ1-5
size: .
D: .
CDR3: CAWSPTQGNQPQHF
DNA: TGTGCCTGGAGTCCCACACAGGGCAATCAGCCCCAGCATTTT

V: TRBV5-6
J: TRBJ1-2
size: .
D: .
CDR3: CASAPGAAEDDYTF
DNA: TGTGCCAGCGCTCCCGGGGCCGCCGAGGACGACTACACCTTC

V: TRBV4-2
J: TRBJ1-4
size: few
D: .
CDR3: CASSQEAVTGRKEKLFF
DNA: TGTGCCAGCAGCCAAGAGGCGGTAACAGGGAGGAAAGAAAAACTGTTTTTT

V: TRBV7-2
J: TRBJ1-2
size: .
D: .
CDR3: CASSFITGGSGYTF
DNA: TGTGCCAGCAGCTTCATAACGGGGGGATCTGGCTACACCTTC

V: TRBV29-1
J: TRBJ2-7
size: .
D: .
CDR3: CSVDSGPYEQYF
DNA: TGCAGCGTTGACAGCGGCCCCTACGAGCAGTACTTC

V: TRBV7-8
J: TRBJ1-3
size: once
D: .
CDR3: CASSLASAGSSGNTIYF
DNA: TGTGCCAGCAGCTTAGCGTCAGCCGGAAGCTCTGGAAACACCATATATTTT

V: TRBV7-9
J: TRBJ1-2
size: .
D: TRBD1
CDR3: CASSLGGDRSTNYGYTF
DNA: TGTGCCAGCAGCTTAGGGGGGGACAGGTCGACTAACTATGGCTACACCTTC

V: TRBV5-6
J: TRBJ1-2
size: .
D: .
CDR3: CASSLFRQDYGYTF
DNA: TGTGCCAGCAGCTTGTTCAGACAGGATTATGGCTACACCTTC

V: TRBV6-6
J: TRBJ2-6
size: .
D: .
CDR3: CASSYLGTSGANVLTF
DNA: TGTGCCAGCAGTTACCTAGGGACCTCTGGGGCCAACGTCCTGACTTTC

V: TRBV29-1
J: TRBJ1-2
size: .
D: TRBD1
CDR3: CSVVSPGQAYYGYTF
DNA: TGCAGCGTTGTTTCCCCGGGACAGGCCTACTATGGCTACACCTTC

V: TRBV9
J: TRBJ2-2
size: .
D: .
CDR3: CASSVPQSGELFF
DNA: TGTGCCAGCAGCGTACCCCAGTCCGGGGAGCTGTTTTTT

V: TRBV6-6
J: TRBJ2-2
size: once
D: TRBD2
CDR3: CASKLAGVLIGELFF
DNA: TGTGCCAGCAAGTTAGCGGGAGTCCTAATCGGGGAGCTGTTTTTT

V: TRBV11-2
J: TRBJ1-5
size: .
D: .
CDR3: CASSLSAGFFQPQHF
DNA: TGTGCCAGCAGCTTATCGGCAGGGTTTTTTCAGCCCCAGCATTTT

V: TRBV6-5
J: TRBJ1-1
size: .
D: .
CDR3: CASSYQAAVNTEAFF
DNA: TGTGCCAGCAGTTACCAGGCGGCCGTTAACACTGAAGCTTTCTTT

V: TRBV30
J: TRBJ1-5
size: .
D: .
CDR3: CAWTRGGSSNQPQHF
DNA: TGTGCCTGGACGAGGGGGGGCTCGAGCAATCAGCCCCAGCATTTT

V: TRBV30
J: TRBJ1-2
size: .
D: TRBD1
CDR3: CAWRDRGIGYGYTF
DNA: TGTGCCTGGAGGGACAGGGGGATAGGCTATGGCTACACCTTC

V: TRBV19
J: TRBJ1-5
size: .
D: .
CDR3: CASSIAWDQPQHF
DNA: TGTGCCAGTAGTATAGCGTGGGATCAGCCCCAGCATTTT

V: TRBV30
J: TRBJ1-2
size: .
D: TRBD1
CDR3: CAWSTPGGQSYGYTF
DNA: TGTGCCTGGAGTACACCAGGGGGGCAGTCCTATGGCTACACCTTC

V: TRBV5-1
J: TRBJ1-1
size: .
D: .
CDR3: CASSLGRTEAFF
DNA: TGCGCCAGCAGCTTGGGTCGGACTGAAGCTTTCTTT

V: TRBV6-6
J: TRBJ1-5
size: .
D: TRBD1
CDR3: CASRAGTGGNQPQHF
DNA: TGTGCCAGCAGAGCCGGGACAGGGGGCAATCAGCCCCAGCATTTT

V: TRBV9
J: TRBJ1-1
size: .
D: .
CDR3: CASSVDPWAEMGAFF
DNA: TGTGCCAGCAGCGTAGACCCCTGGGCCGAAATGGGAGCTTTCTTT

V: TRBV30
J: TRBJ2-7
size: .
D: .
CDR3: CAWSVSRVLYEQYF
DNA: TGTGCCTGGAGTGTTAGCAGGGTCTTATACGAGCAGTACTTC

V: TRBV12-5
J: TRBJ1-1
size: .
D: .
CDR3: CASIGMGRTEAFF
DNA: TGTGCTTCGATTGGGATGGGAAGGACTGAAGCTTTCTTT

V: TRBV6-5
J: TRBJ1-2
size: few
D: .
CDR3: CASSYSRRVRDYGYTF
DNA: TGTGCCAGCAGTTACTCGAGGCGAGTTAGAGACTATGGCTACACCTTC

V: TRBV6-1
J: TRBJ1-2
size: .
D: .
CDR3: CASSPDGRLGYTF
DNA: TGTGCCAGCAGTCCCGACGGGAGGCTTGGCTACACCTTC

V: TRBV5-6
J: TRBJ2-3
size: .
D: .
CDR3: CASSRLLALTDTQYF
DNA: TGTGCCAGCAGCCGGCTCCTAGCGTTGACAGATACGCAGTATTTT

V: TRBV7-9
J: TRBJ1-1
size: .
D: .
CDR3: CASSPPRVNTEAFF
DNA: TGTGCCAGCAGCCCACCGAGGGTTAACACTGAAGCTTTCTTT

V: TRBV2
J: TRBJ1-3
size: .
D: .
CDR3: CASSVTSSSGNTIYF
DNA: TGTGCCAGCAGTGTAACTTCAAGCTCTGGAAACACCATATATTTT

V: TRBV7-2
J: TRBJ1-5
size: .
D: .
CDR3: CASSLPRGRVGQPQHF
DNA: TGTGCCAGCAGCTTACCGAGGGGCAGGGTCGGTCAGCCCCAGCATTTT

V: TRBV5-6
J: TRBJ2-3
size: .
D: .
CDR3: CASSLEGADTQYF
DNA: TGTGCCAGCAGCTTGGAGGGCGCGGATACGCAGTATTTT

V: TRBV30
J: TRBJ2-5
size: .
D: .
CDR3: CACLIYGAQETQYF
DNA: TGTGCCTGCCTCATTTATGGGGCCCAAGAGACCCAGTACTTC

V: TRBV15
J: TRBJ1-2
size: .
D: .
CDR3: CATSRENGYTF
DNA: TGTGCCACCAGCAGAGAGAATGGCTACACCTTC